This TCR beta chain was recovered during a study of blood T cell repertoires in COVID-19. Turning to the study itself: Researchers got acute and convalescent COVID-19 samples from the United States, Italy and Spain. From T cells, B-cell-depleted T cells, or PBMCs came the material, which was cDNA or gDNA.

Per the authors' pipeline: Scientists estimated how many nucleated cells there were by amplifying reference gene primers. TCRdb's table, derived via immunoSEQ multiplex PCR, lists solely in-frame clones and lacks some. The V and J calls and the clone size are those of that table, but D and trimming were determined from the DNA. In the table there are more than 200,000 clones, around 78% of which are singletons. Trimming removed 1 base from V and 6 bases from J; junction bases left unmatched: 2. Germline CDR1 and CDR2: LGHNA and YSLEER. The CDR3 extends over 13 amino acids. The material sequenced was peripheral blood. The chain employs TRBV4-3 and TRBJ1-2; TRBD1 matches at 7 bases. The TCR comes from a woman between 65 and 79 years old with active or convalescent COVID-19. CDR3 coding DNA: TGCGCCAGCAGCCAAGCGACAGGGAATGGCTACACCTTC. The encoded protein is CASSQATGNGYTF.